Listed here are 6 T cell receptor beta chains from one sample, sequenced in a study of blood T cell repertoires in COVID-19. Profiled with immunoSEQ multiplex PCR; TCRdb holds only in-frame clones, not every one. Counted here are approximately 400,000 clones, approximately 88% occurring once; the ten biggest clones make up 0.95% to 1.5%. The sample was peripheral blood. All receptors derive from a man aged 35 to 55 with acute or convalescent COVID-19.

CDR3 coding DNA: TGTGCCAGCAGCCTCAGGGTAGGGCGGGGTAATTCACCCCTCCACTTT. Translation: CASSLRVGRGNSPLHF. This sequence joins TRBV4-2 and TRBJ1-6; D is possibly TRBD1 (5 bases). This CDR3 is 16 amino acids long. V lost 4 bases and J 6 bases, leaving 16 bases between the germline ends. Germline V gives CDR1 LGHNA, CDR2 YNFKEQ.

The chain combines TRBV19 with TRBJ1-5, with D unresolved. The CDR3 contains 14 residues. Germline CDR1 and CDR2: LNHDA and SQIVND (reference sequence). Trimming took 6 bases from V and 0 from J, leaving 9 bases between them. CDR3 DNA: TGTGCCAGTAGGCAGGCAGGTAGCAATCAGCCCCAGCATTTT. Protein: CASRQAGSNQPQHF.

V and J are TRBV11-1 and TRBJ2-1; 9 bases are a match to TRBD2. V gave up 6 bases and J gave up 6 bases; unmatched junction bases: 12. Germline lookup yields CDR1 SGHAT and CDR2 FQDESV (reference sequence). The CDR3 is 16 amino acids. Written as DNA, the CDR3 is TGTGCCAGCAGTAAGAGGCTACTAGCGGGTAGCAATGAGCAGTTCTTC. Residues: CASSKRLLAGSNEQFF.

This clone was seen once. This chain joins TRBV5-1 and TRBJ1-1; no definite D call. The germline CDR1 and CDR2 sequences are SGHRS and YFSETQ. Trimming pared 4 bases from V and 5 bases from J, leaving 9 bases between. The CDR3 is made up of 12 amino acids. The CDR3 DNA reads TGCGCCAGCAGCCCCGGTCGGACTGAAGCTTTCTTT. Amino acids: CASSPGRTEAFF.

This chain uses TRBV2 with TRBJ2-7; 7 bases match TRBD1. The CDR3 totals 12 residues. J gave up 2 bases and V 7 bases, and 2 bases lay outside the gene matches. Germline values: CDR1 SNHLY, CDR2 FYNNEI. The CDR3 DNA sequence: TGTGCCAGCAAGGGGGCCGCCTACGAGCAGTACTTC. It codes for CASKGAAYEQYF.

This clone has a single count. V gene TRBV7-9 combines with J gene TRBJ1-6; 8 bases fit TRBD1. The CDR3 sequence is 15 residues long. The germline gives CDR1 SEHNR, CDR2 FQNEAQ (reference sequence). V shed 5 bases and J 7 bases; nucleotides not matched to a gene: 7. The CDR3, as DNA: TGTGCCAGCAGCCCCGGACAGGGAACCAATTCACCCCTCCACTTT. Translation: CASSPGQGTNSPLHF.